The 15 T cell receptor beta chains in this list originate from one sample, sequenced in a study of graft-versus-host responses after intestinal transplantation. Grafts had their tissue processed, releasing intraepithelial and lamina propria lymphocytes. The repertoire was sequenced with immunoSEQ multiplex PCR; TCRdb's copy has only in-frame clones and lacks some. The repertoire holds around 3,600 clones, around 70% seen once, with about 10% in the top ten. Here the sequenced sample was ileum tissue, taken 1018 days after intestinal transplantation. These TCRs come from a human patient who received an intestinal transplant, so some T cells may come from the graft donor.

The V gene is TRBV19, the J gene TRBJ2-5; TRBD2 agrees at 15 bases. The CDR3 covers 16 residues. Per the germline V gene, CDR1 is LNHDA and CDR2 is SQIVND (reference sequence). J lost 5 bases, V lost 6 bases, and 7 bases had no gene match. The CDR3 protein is CASSPGTSGGRETQYF. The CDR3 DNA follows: TGTGCCAGTAGCCCCGGGACTAGCGGGGGGAGGGAGACCCAGTACTTC.

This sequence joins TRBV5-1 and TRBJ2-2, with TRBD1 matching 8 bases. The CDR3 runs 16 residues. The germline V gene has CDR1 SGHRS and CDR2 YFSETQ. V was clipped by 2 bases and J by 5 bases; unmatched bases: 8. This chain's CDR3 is CASSLGGQGGTGELFF. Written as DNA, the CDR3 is TGCGCCAGCAGCTTAGGCGGACAGGGCGGGACCGGGGAGCTGTTTTTT.

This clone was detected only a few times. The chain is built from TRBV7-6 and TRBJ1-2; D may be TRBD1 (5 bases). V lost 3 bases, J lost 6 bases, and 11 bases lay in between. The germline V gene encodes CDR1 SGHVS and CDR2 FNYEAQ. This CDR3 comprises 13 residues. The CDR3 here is CASSFQGTDGYTF. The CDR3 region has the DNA TGTGCCAGCAGCTTCCAGGGAACCGATGGCTACACCTTC.

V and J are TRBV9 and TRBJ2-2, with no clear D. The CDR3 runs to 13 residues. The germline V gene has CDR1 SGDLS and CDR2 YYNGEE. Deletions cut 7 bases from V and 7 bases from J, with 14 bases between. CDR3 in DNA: TGTGCCAGCGGGTTCGGGTCCGGCGGGGAGCTGTTTTTT. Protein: CASGFGSGGELFF. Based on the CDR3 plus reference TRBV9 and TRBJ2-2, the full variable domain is DSGVTQTPKHLITATGQRVTLRCSPRSGDLSVYWYQQSLDQGLQFLIQYYNGEERAKGNILERFSAQQFPDLHSELNLSSLELGDSALYFCASGFGSGGELFFGEGSRLTVL.

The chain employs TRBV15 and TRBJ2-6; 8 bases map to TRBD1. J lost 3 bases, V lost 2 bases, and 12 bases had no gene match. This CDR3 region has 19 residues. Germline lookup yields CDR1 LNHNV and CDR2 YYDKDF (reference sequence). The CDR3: CATSRRLGQGAGGANVLTF. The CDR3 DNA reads TGTGCCACCAGCAGACGCCTAGGGCAGGGGGCTGGTGGGGCCAACGTCCTGACTTTC.

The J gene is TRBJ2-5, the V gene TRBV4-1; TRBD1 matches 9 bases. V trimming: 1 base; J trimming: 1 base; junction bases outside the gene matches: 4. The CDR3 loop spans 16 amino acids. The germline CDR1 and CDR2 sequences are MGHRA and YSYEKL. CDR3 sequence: CASSQARTGAQETQYF. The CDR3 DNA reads TGCGCCAGCAGCCAAGCCCGGACAGGGGCCCAAGAGACCCAGTACTTC.

The CDR3 spells CASSPGGEDYGYTF. In DNA, the CDR3 is TGTGCCAGCTCACCGGGGGGTGAGGACTATGGCTACACCTTC. V gene TRBV18 combines with J gene TRBJ1-2; a weak D match, TRBD1 (5 bases). Looked up from germline, CDR1 is KGHSH and CDR2 is LQKENI. V was shortened by 3 bases and J by 3 bases, with 11 bases between the two germline ends. The CDR3 totals 14 residues.

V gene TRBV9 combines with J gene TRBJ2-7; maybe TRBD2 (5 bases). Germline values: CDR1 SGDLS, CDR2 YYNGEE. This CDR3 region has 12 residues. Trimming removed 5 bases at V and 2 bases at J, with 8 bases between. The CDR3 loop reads CASRERAYEQYF. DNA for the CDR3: TGTGCCAGCAGAGAGAGGGCCTACGAGCAGTACTTC.

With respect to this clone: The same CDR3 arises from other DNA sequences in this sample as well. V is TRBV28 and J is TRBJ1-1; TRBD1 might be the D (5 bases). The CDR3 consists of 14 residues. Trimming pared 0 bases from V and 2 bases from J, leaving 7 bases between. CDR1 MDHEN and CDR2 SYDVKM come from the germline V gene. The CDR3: CASSLWTVNTEAFF. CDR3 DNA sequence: TGTGCCAGCAGTTTATGGACAGTAAACACTGAAGCTTTCTTT.

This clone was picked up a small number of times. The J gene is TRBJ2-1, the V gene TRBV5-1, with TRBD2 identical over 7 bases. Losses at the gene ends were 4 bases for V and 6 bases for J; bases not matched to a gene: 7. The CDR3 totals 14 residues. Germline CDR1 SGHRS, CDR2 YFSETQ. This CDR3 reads CASSLGLEINEQFF. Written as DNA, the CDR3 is TGCGCCAGCAGCCTCGGACTAGAAATCAATGAGCAGTTCTTC. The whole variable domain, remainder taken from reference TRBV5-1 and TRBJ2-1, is KAGVTQTPRYLIKTRGQQVTLSCSPISGHRSVSWYQQTPGQGLQFLFEYFSETQRNKGNFPGRFSGRQFSNSRSEMNVSTLELGDSALYLCASSLGLEINEQFFGPGTRLTVL.

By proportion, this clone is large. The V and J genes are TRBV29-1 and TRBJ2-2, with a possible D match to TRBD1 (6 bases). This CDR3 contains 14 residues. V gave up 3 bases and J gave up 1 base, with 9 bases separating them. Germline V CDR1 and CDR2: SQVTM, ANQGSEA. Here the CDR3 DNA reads TGCAGCGTTGACTTACAGGGGAACACCGGGGAGCTGTTTTTT. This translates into CSVDLQGNTGELFF.

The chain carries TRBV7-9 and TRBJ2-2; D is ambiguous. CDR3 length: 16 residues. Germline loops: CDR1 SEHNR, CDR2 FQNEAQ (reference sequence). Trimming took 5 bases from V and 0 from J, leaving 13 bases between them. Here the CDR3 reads CASSLVPAANTGELFF. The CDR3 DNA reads TGTGCCAGCAGCCTCGTCCCCGCAGCGAACACCGGGGAGCTGTTTTTT.

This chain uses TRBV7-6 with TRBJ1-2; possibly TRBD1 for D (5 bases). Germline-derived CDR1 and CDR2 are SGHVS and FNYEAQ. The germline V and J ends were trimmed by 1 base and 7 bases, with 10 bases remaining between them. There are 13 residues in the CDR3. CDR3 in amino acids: CASSLEGFAGYTF. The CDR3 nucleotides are TGTGCCAGCAGCTTAGAGGGGTTCGCTGGCTACACCTTC.

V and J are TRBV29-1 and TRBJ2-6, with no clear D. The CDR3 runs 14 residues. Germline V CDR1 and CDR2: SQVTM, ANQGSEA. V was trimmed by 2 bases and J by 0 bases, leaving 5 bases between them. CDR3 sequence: CSVESASGANVLTF. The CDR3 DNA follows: TGCAGCGTTGAATCGGCCTCTGGGGCCAACGTCCTGACTTTC.

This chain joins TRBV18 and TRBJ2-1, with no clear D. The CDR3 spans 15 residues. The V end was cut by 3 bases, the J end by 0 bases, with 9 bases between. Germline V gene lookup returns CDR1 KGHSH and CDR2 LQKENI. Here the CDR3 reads CASSPLTGSYNEQFF. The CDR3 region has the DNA TGTGCCAGCTCACCCTTGACCGGCTCCTACAATGAGCAGTTCTTC.